Below are 22 T cell receptor beta chains sequenced from a single sample in a study of blood T cell repertoires in COVID-19. The assay was immunoSEQ multiplex PCR, and TCRdb's table has in-frame clones only and misses some. This sample has roughly 200,000 clones; about 89% occur once, and the top ten carry roughly 6.7%. The sequenced material came from peripheral blood. The receptor set was obtained from a man aged 35 to 55 with acute or convalescent COVID-19.

The chain uses TRBV11-1 and TRBJ2-1, with 8 positions matching TRBD2. CDR1 and CDR2 from the germline V gene are SGHAT and FQDESV (reference sequence). V gave up 3 bases and J gave up 7 bases; unmatched junction bases: 8. This CDR3 is 15 amino acids long. The CDR3 here is CASSFSPGGRNEQFF. The CDR3 bases are TGTGCCAGCAGCTTTTCCCCGGGGGGGCGGAATGAGCAGTTCTTC.

The sample holds one count of this clone. The chain has TRBV27 and TRBJ1-1, with no clear D. The CDR3 covers 14 residues. V gave up 6 bases and J gave up 1 base, with 12 bases separating them. Looked up from germline, CDR1 is MNHEY and CDR2 is SMNVEV (reference sequence). The CDR3: CASRRASSNTEAFF. The CDR3 nucleotides read TGTGCCAGCAGGAGAGCGTCCTCGAACACTGAAGCTTTCTTT.

The J gene is TRBJ2-2, the V gene TRBV13; 7 bases align to TRBD1. The CDR3 contains 14 residues. Per germline, CDR1 PRHDT and CDR2 FYEKMQ (reference sequence). Trimming cost V 7 bases and J 5 bases; bases outside gene matches: 7. The CDR3: CASTPDRATGELFF. CDR3 nucleotide sequence: TGTGCCAGCACCCCCGACAGGGCGACCGGGGAGCTGTTTTTT.

The rearrangement links TRBV18 to TRBJ2-5, with 12 bases identical to TRBD2. V was pared by 3 bases and J by 5 bases, with 4 bases of the junction left unmatched. The CDR3 has 15 amino acids. CDR1 and CDR2 from the germline V gene are KGHSH and LQKENI. The CDR3 DNA reads as TGTGCCAGCTCACCGACTAGCGGGGGTCGTGAGACCCAGTACTTC. Residues: CASSPTSGGRETQYF.

The chain uses TRBV6-2 or TRBV6-3 and TRBJ2-1; 7 bases fit TRBD2. Trimming cost V 2 bases and J 0 bases; bases outside gene matches: 4. Germline V CDR1 and CDR2: MNHEY, SVGEGT. CDR3 length equals 16 residues. The CDR3 region has the DNA TGTGCCAGCAGTTACGGGCGCGGGGGCTCCTACAATGAGCAGTTCTTC. The encoded protein is CASSYGRGGSYNEQFF.

The CDR3 DNA reads TGTGCCAGCAGCACCAGACACATTGCAACTAATGAAAAACTGTTTTTT. Its translation is CASSTRHIATNEKLFF. The J gene is TRBJ1-4, the V gene TRBV21-1; the DNA was not used to check the table's D call, TRBD1. TRBV21-1 is a recognized pseudogene. The length of the CDR3 is 16 residues.

The V gene is TRBV6-6, the J gene TRBJ2-7; D unclear. CDR3 length: 15 amino acids. Looked up from germline, CDR1 is MNHNY and CDR2 is SVGAGI (reference sequence). V gave up 0 bases and J gave up 5 bases, with 14 bases separating them. The CDR3 region is CASSYSAGNIDEQYF. The CDR3 coding sequence is TGTGCCAGCAGTTACTCGGCAGGTAATATAGACGAGCAGTACTTC.

The chain is built from TRBV29-1 and TRBJ2-2; a possible D gene is TRBD1 (5 bases). The V end lost 2 bases, the J end lost 3 bases, and 10 bases lay between the germline ends. Per germline, CDR1 SQVTM and CDR2 ANQGSEA. The CDR3 runs 14 residues. CDR3 in DNA: TGCAGCGTTGAATGGGGCAGCTACACCGGGGAGCTGTTTTTT. The encoded protein is CSVEWGSYTGELFF.

This clone was observed once. V and J are TRBV2 and TRBJ1-5; D not resolved. CDR1 and CDR2 (germline): SNHLY, FYNNEI. V dropped 7 bases and J dropped 3 bases, with 7 bases sitting between them. The CDR3 extends over 12 amino acids. The DNA for the CDR3 is TGTGCCAGCACCTACCACAATCAGCCCCAGCATTTT. Translating gives CASTYHNQPQHF.

This clone came up once. The J gene is TRBJ1-2, the V gene TRBV18; 9 bases are a match to TRBD1. This CDR3 region has 14 residues. V dropped 3 bases and J dropped 8; count of bases not matched to a gene: 7. CDR1 is KGHSH and CDR2 is LQKENI in the germline V gene. CDR3 loop: CASSPKWTGDGYTF. CDR3 nucleotides: TGTGCCAGCTCACCCAAATGGACAGGGGACGGCTACACCTTC.

The rearrangement joins TRBV9 to TRBJ2-1, with 9 bases aligning to TRBD2. The J segment lost 9 bases and the V segment lost 5 bases, leaving 9 bases of the junction unmatched. CDR1 is SGDLS and CDR2 is YYNGEE in the germline V gene. This CDR3 is built from 14 residues. Written as DNA, the CDR3 is TGTGCCAGCAGGAGGGGACTAGCCTCCGTTGAGCAGTTCTTC. The encoded protein is CASRRGLASVEQFF. Combining the CDR3 with reference TRBV9 and TRBJ2-1 gives the whole variable domain DSGVTQTPKHLITATGQRVTLRCSPRSGDLSVYWYQQSLDQGLQFLIQYYNGEERAKGNILERFSAQQFPDLHSELNLSSLELGDSALYFCASRRGLASVEQFFGPGTRLTVL.

The CDR3 DNA reads as TGTGCCAGCAGCTCAACAGGGGGTAGGGAGCTGTTTTTT. Amino acid sequence: CASSSTGGRELFF. The rearrangement joins TRBV7-2 to TRBJ2-2; 8 bases are shared with TRBD1. The ends lost 4 bases at V and 9 bases at J; junction bases unmatched: 4. The CDR3 runs to 13 residues. Germline V gene data show CDR1 as SGHTA and CDR2 as FQGNSA.

J is TRBJ2-7 and V is TRBV5-1, with D tentatively TRBD1 (5 bases). The CDR3 has 13 residues. Between the trimmed V and J ends, which lost 7 bases and 3 bases, there was a span of 14 bases. The germline V gene encodes CDR1 SGHRS and CDR2 YFSETQ. CDR3 region: CASSPDNFYEQYF. The CDR3 nucleotides are TGCGCCAGCTCGCCGGACAACTTCTACGAGCAGTACTTC. Complete variable domain (other parts from reference TRBV5-1 and TRBJ2-7): KAGVTQTPRYLIKTRGQQVTLSCSPISGHRSVSWYQQTPGQGLQFLFEYFSETQRNKGNFPGRFSGRQFSNSRSEMNVSTLELGDSALYLCASSPDNFYEQYFGPGTRLTVT.

This sequence joins TRBV19 and TRBJ2-1, with TRBD2 matching over 10 bases. The V and J ends lost 3 bases and 4 bases, in that order; junction bases with no gene match: 6. The CDR3 is 16 amino acids. The V gene's germline CDR1 is LNHDA and CDR2 SQIVND (reference sequence). For the CDR3, the DNA is TGTGCCAGTAGTATCGGCCTAGCGGGGGTATACAATGAGCAGTTCTTC. This encodes CASSIGLAGVYNEQFF. Full variable domain (missing parts from reference TRBV19 and TRBJ2-1): DGGITQSPKYLFRKEGQNVTLSCEQNLNHDAMYWYRQDPGQGLRLIYYSQIVNDFQKGDIAEGYSVSREKKESFPLTVTSAQKNPTAFYLCASSIGLAGVYNEQFFGPGTRLTVL.

The V and J genes are TRBV4-2 and TRBJ1-5; D may be TRBD1 (5 bases). The CDR3 has 16 amino acids. Germline assignment: CDR1 LGHNA and CDR2 YNFKEQ. V lost 0 bases and J 4 bases, leaving 13 bases between the germline ends. The CDR3: CASSQEGFGGNQPQHF. The CDR3 coding sequence is TGTGCCAGCAGCCAAGAGGGATTCGGGGGGAATCAGCCCCAGCATTTT.

This rearrangement joins TRBV11-2 to TRBJ2-2, with 8 bases identical to TRBD2. This CDR3 has 16 amino acids. Germline values: CDR1 SGHAT, CDR2 FQNNGV. V gave up 7 bases and J gave up 4 bases; unmatched junction bases: 11. CDR3 DNA sequence: TGTGCCAGCATGCTAACCGGGACTAGTGTCACCGGGGAGCTGTTTTTT. Protein product: CASMLTGTSVTGELFF.

This clone occurred once. The chain uses TRBV4-3 and TRBJ2-7; TRBD2 matches 8 bases. CDR1 is LGHNA, CDR2 YSLEER, per germline. V dropped 1 base and J dropped 4; count of bases not matched to a gene: 6. The CDR3 contains 15 residues. CDR3 region: CASSQVRGGTYEQYF. Written as DNA, the CDR3 is TGCGCCAGCAGCCAAGTCCGGGGGGGGACTTACGAGCAGTACTTC.

This chain connects TRBV7-9 to TRBJ2-3, with 7 bases aligning to TRBD2. CDR1 is SEHNR, CDR2 FQNEAQ, per germline (reference sequence). This CDR3 is 16 amino acids long. Trimming removed 5 bases from V and 2 bases from J; junction bases left unmatched: 10. The CDR3 coding sequence is TGTGCCAGCAGCCAACCCACCGGGACTAACACAGATACGCAGTATTTT. This codes for CASSQPTGTNTDTQYF.

V usage is TRBV6-5 and J usage is TRBJ2-2; maybe TRBD2 (6 bases). Deletions cut 5 bases from V and 3 bases from J, with 10 bases between. Germline V gives CDR1 MNHEY, CDR2 SVGAGI. The CDR3 is made up of 14 amino acids. CDR3 coding DNA: TGTGCCAGCAGTCCGGGACTGGACACCGGGGAGCTGTTTTTT. Amino acid sequence: CASSPGLDTGELFF.

The chain has TRBV3-1 (or the pseudogene TRBV3-2) and TRBJ2-3, with 8 bases lining up with TRBD2. The CDR3 totals 19 residues. V lost 3 bases to trimming and J lost 1 base; unmatched junction nucleotides: 15. The V gene's germline CDR1 is LGHDT and CDR2 YNNKEL (reference sequence). CDR3 residues: CASSHFSTSGPTGTDTQYF. CDR3 DNA sequence: TGTGCCAGCAGCCATTTCAGTACTAGCGGACCCACCGGCACAGATACGCAGTATTTT.

This clone is a singleton in its sample. The gene calls are TRBV19 and TRBJ2-1, with D perhaps TRBD2 (6 bases). CDR1 is LNHDA, CDR2 SQIVND, per germline (reference sequence). This CDR3 region has 15 residues. V was shortened by 3 bases and J by 3 bases, with 12 bases between the two germline ends. CDR3 bases: TGTGCCAGTAGTATGGAGGGTCAGGACTACAATGAGCAGTTCTTC. Its translation is CASSMEGQDYNEQFF.

As for this clone: The same CDR3 also results from other DNA sequences found in this sample. This rearrangement joins TRBV27 to TRBJ2-7; TRBD1 agrees at 7 bases. This CDR3 is built from 15 residues. Trimming at V came to 5 bases and at J to 0 bases, leaving 7 bases not matched to a gene. Per the germline V gene, CDR1 is MNHEY and CDR2 is SMNVEV (reference sequence). The CDR3, as DNA: TGTGCCAGCAGTCATGACAGGGCCCGCTCCTACGAGCAGTACTTC. It specifies CASSHDRARSYEQYF.